What follows is one T cell receptor (beta chain) and its context. The antigen remains undetermined. The data originate from a study of cytomegalovirus exposure and HLA in healthy donors. Background on the study: The same platform used for the approximately 700 first-cohort repertoires was also used for the 100 to 150 validation repertoires, as a later analysis reported. Notes on the study in general: Many donors shared some public TCRs, even though most TCR sequences were rare. Reported performance of the classifier showed diagnosis of cytomegalovirus status with high specificity and sensitivity.

CDR3 length: 15 amino acids. CDR1 is SGHDN, CDR2 FVKESK, per germline. V shed 4 bases and J shed 4 bases, with 13 bases lying between them. Assay: immunoSEQ multiplex PCR; the TCRdb copy retains only in-frame clones and omits some. There are tens of thousands of clones in the sample; under 95% occur only once, and 2.1% lies in the top ten. The TCR was taken from a young man in good health and CMV-seronegative. The rearrangement uses TRBV14 and TRBJ2-2, with D possibly TRBD2 on 7 matching bases. The sequenced sample was PBMCs. The CDR3 protein is CASSLGGPGTGELFF. CDR3 sequence (DNA): TGTGCCAGCAGCCTGGGGGGGCCTGGCACCGGGGAGCTGTTTTTT.